The rows below give T cell receptor beta chains drawn from one sample of a study of blood T cells in healthy people across ages. TCRdb fed the 5' RACE reads into MiXCR, producing one record per CDR3 protein. The sample records about a million distinct CDR3 sequences, under 50% being singletons. The material sequenced was blood. These receptor sequences come from a man aged 25-45 years in good health. The CDR3 runs from the conserved cysteine through the conserved F or W. The D gene is left open where the match is weak. Only some rows state a clone size, as once, few, many or a class for expanded clones.

J gene	V gene	D gene	clone size	CDR3 protein	CDR3 DNA
TRBJ2-1	TRBV6-5	TRBD2	few	CASSRGDVSYNEQFF	TGTGCCAGCAGTCGGGGGGACGTCTCCTACAATGAGCAGTTCTTC
TRBJ2-3	TRBV4-3	TRBD2	few	CASSQGGLAGGVDTQYF	TGCGCCAGCAGCCAAGGGGGACTAGCGGGGGGGGTGGATACGCAGTATTTT
TRBJ2-7	TRBV2	.	once	CASSERGPAYEQYF	TGTGCCAGCAGTGAAAGGGGACCAGCCTACGAGCAGTACTTC
TRBJ2-7	TRBV5-1	TRBD1	many	CASSLDRPDYEQYF	TGCGCCAGCAGCCTGGACAGGCCCGACTACGAGCAGTACTTC
TRBJ1-2	TRBV6-4	.	.	CASSDSTRGYTF	TGTGCCAGCAGTGACTCGACTCGTGGCTACACCTTC
TRBJ2-3	TRBV20-1	TRBD2	few	CSAQTSGGTSTDTQYF	TGCAGTGCTCAGACTAGCGGGGGCACTAGCACAGATACGCAGTATTTT
TRBJ1-2	TRBV5-1	.	.	CASSAPGSLYGYTF	TGCGCCAGCAGCGCCCCCGGGTCCCTCTATGGCTACACCTTC
TRBJ2-1	TRBV29-1	.	.	CSPADSIHEQFF	TGCAGCCCGGCTGACTCCATCCATGAGCAGTTCTTC
TRBJ2-2	TRBV5-1	TRBD1	few	CASSQGGPKTGELFF	TGCGCCAGCAGCCAAGGGGGCCCGAAGACCGGGGAGCTGTTTTTT
TRBJ2-7	TRBV14	.	.	CASSQLSGTRYEQYF	TGTGCCAGCAGCCAACTATCCGGGACACGTTACGAGCAGTACTTC
TRBJ2-1	TRBV20-1	.	.	CSLPGETGNEQFF	TGCAGCCTGCCCGGGGAAACTGGGAATGAGCAGTTCTTC
TRBJ1-4	TRBV4-2	.	.	CASSEQVATNEKLFF	TGTGCCAGCAGCGAACAGGTTGCAACTAATGAAAAACTGTTTTTT
TRBJ2-7	TRBV4-1	TRBD2	.	CASSQASLGLAEQYF	TGCGCCAGCAGCCAAGCATCATTGGGACTAGCCGAGCAGTACTTC
TRBJ2-1	TRBV7-9	.	.	CASSRRTLGHNEQFF	TGTGCCAGCAGCCGACGAACCCTGGGGCACAATGAGCAGTTCTTC
TRBJ1-4	TRBV6-5	.	many	CASSYLPPGLGDEKLFF	TGTGCCAGCAGTTACCTACCCCCGGGGCTGGGGGATGAAAAACTGTTTTTT
TRBJ2-7	TRBV12-3/TRBV12-4	TRBD1	once	CASSIRQGREQYF	TGTGCCAGCAGTATCCGACAGGGACGCGAGCAGTACTTC
TRBJ2-3	TRBV29-1	.	few	CSVHNRDSTDTQYF	TGCAGCGTCCACAACCGGGACAGCACAGATACGCAGTATTTT
TRBJ2-3	TRBV2	.	.	CASVRSSTDTQYF	TGTGCCAGTGTACGGAGTAGCACAGATACGCAGTATTTT
TRBJ2-1	TRBV3-1	TRBD2	.	CASSQGLALAEYEQFF	TGTGCCAGCAGCCAAGGACTGGCACTAGCGGAGTACGAGCAGTTCTTC
TRBJ1-2	TRBV28	.	once	CASSLGGAYYGYTF	TGTGCCAGCAGTTTAGGGGGGGCCTACTATGGCTACACCTTC
TRBJ1-6	TRBV20-1	TRBD1	.	CSAINTGTAYNSPLHF	TGCAGTGCTATCAATACAGGGACAGCATATAATTCACCCCTCCACTTT
TRBJ2-1	TRBV3-1	TRBD2	.	CASSQLAGANGNEQFF	TGTGCCAGCAGCCAGCTAGCGGGGGCCAATGGAAATGAGCAGTTCTTC
TRBJ2-7	TRBV28	TRBD2	.	CASSTWGGLAEYEQYF	TGTGCCAGCAGCACTTGGGGGGGACTAGCAGAATACGAGCAGTACTTC
TRBJ1-4	TRBV12-3/TRBV12-4	.	.	CASRPRGPGEKLFF	TGTGCCAGCAGGCCAAGGGGTCCTGGGGAAAAACTGTTTTTT
TRBJ2-5	TRBV28	.	.	CASSETGRSYNEQYF	TGTGCCAGCAGTGAAACAGGGAGATCCTACAATGAGCAGTACTTC
TRBJ2-1	TRBV14	.	.	CAGQSFDGSSYNEQFF	TGTGCCGGCCAGTCCTTCGACGGAAGCTCCTACAATGAGCAGTTCTTC
TRBJ1-2	TRBV25-1	.	.	CASSDPTTGNYGYTF	TGTGCCAGCAGTGACCCCACTACAGGAAACTATGGCTACACCTTC
TRBJ2-7	TRBV30	.	.	CAWSSMGQYF	TGTGCCTGGAGTTCAATGGGGCAGTACTTC
TRBJ2-1	TRBV4-2	TRBD2	.	CASSQAGLATLYNEQFF	TGTGCCAGCAGCCAAGCTGGACTAGCGACCCTATACAATGAGCAGTTCTTC
TRBJ2-1	TRBV2	.	few	CASSDHWDTNNEQFF	TGTGCCAGCAGTGATCATTGGGACACGAACAATGAGCAGTTCTTC
TRBJ2-7	TRBV20-1	.	few	CSARDGRGFYEQYF	TGCAGTGCTAGAGATGGAAGGGGGTTCTACGAGCAGTACTTC
TRBJ2-4	TRBV4-2	TRBD2	.	CASSQAGGRKNIQYF	TGTGCCAGCAGCCAAGCGGGGGGAAGAAAAAACATTCAGTACTTC
TRBJ2-3	TRBV7-2	.	.	CASSLGVVGSTDTQYF	TGTGCCAGCAGCTTAGGGGTCGTTGGTAGCACAGATACGCAGTATTTT
TRBJ2-7	TRBV29-1	TRBD1	few	CSVAYTFDNRGREQYF	TGCAGCGTTGCCTATACATTTGATAACAGGGGCCGCGAGCAGTACTTC
TRBJ2-5	TRBV28	.	few	CAAGSETQYF	TGTGCCGCCGGATCAGAGACCCAGTACTTC
TRBJ2-3	TRBV20-1	TRBD1	.	CSASSRPGGSTDTQYF	TGCAGTGCTAGCAGCAGGCCAGGGGGCAGCACAGATACGCAGTATTTT
TRBJ2-3	TRBV21-1	.	few	CASIDRGRDTQYF	TGTGCCAGCATCGACAGGGGGCGAGATACGCAGTATTTT